Listed below are T cell receptor beta chains from one sample, sequenced in a study of molecular identifiers for immune sequencing clone quantification. One entry per CDR3 protein, called by TCRdb with MiXCR from the PCR reads. The sample contains around 480,000 distinct CDR3 sequences, 25% of which appear only once. Specimen: naive CD8+ T cells from blood, with Jurkat cell RNA spiked in. The receptor source for this set is a human donor in good health. Some libraries in this study had Jurkat cell RNA spiked in. Both conserved end residues are part of each CDR3. A D gene is named only where the DNA matches it firmly. Not all rows give a size; the values are once, few, many and, for expanded clones, a class.

j_gene	d_gene	abundance	v_gene	CDR3nt	CDR3aa
TRBJ1-1	-	-	TRBV6-5	TGTGCCAGCTATATCTCATGGGAGGGTAGGAACACTGAAGCTTTCTTT	CASYISWEGRNTEAFF
TRBJ2-1	TRBD2	few	TRBV15	TGTGCCACCAGACCGACTAGCGGGAGGGCCAGCAATGAGCAGTTCTTC	CATRPTSGRASNEQFF
TRBJ2-3	-	few	TRBV9	TGTGCCAGCAGCACCCAGACAATAATGAGCACAGATACGCAGTATTTT	CASSTQTIMSTDTQYF
TRBJ1-5	-	-	TRBV12-3/TRBV12-4	TGTGCCGGCAGGTCAGAGGAGGGTCTAGGTCAGCCCCAGCATTTT	CAGRSEEGLGQPQHF
TRBJ2-1	TRBD2	-	TRBV11-2	TGTGCCAGCAGCTTGGGTACTAGCGGGAGGAGCGACAATGAGCAGTTCTTC	CASSLGTSGRSDNEQFF
TRBJ2-3	TRBD1	many	TRBV19	TGTGCCAGTAGGAGAACGGACAGGGACACGATAACAGATACGCAGTATTTT	CASRRTDRDTITDTQYF
TRBJ2-5	-	-	TRBV6-2/TRBV6-3	TGTGCCAGCTCTAGACGGCAGGAAGAGACCCAGTACTTC	CASSRRQEETQYF
TRBJ2-3	TRBD2	-	TRBV7-6	TGTGCCAGCAGCTTAGAGGGGAGGGCCCAGTATTTT	CASSLEGRAQYF
TRBJ2-1	TRBD1	few	TRBV27	TGTGCCAGCAGTACCGGGACAGGAACCTACAATGAGCAGTTCTTC	CASSTGTGTYNEQFF
TRBJ1-2	-	many	TRBV12-3/TRBV12-4	TGTGCCAGCAGTTTAGTGACAGCCTATGGCTACACCTTC	CASSLVTAYGYTF
TRBJ2-1	-	few	TRBV11-2	TGTGCCAGCAGCTTATCCCCCAGGGTTGGCTACAATGAGCAGTTCTTC	CASSLSPRVGYNEQFF
TRBJ2-7	-	few	TRBV28	TGTGCCAGCCTTAAAGACAGTTACGAGCAGTACTTC	CASLKDSYEQYF
TRBJ1-2	-	many	TRBV7-9	TGTGCCAGCAGCTTAGGGGCCGGGACGGAATACTATGGCTACACCTTC	CASSLGAGTEYYGYTF
TRBJ2-7	TRBD1	few	TRBV20-1	TGCAGTGCTCGTTGGGACAGGGGACGGAACTACGAGCAGTACTTC	CSARWDRGRNYEQYF
TRBJ1-1	TRBD1	-	TRBV5-3	TGTGCCAGCAGCTTGGCCGGGACAGATCTTGAAGCTTTCTTT	CASSLAGTDLEAFF
TRBJ2-1	-	-	TRBV5-8	TGTGCCAGCAGCCTTGGGCCCGGCTCGGAGCAGTTCTTC	CASSLGPGSEQFF
TRBJ2-7	-	few	TRBV5-3	TGTGCCAGCAGCTTGACCGAGGCGGCCTCCTACGAGCAGTACTTC	CASSLTEAASYEQYF
TRBJ1-6	-	-	TRBV4-1	TGCGCCAGCAGCCAAAAGGCGGCGGAGGACCCCCTCCACTTT	CASSQKAAEDPLHF
TRBJ1-4	-	-	TRBV13	TGTGCCAGCAGCCCGACCTCTAATGAAAAACTGTTTTTT	CASSPTSNEKLFF
TRBJ2-2	-	-	TRBV4-3	TGCGCCAGCAGCCAAGAATACGGGGAGGCAGGCACCGGGGAGCTGTTTTTT	CASSQEYGEAGTGELFF
TRBJ2-2	TRBD1	-	TRBV20-1	TGCAGTGCAACAAACAGGGGGCGCTTCACCGGGGAGCTGTTTTTT	CSATNRGRFTGELFF
TRBJ2-3	-	many	TRBV3-1	TGTGCCAGCAGCCAGGCCAGAAGGGGCGTTTGGGATACGCAGTATTTT	CASSQARRGVWDTQYF
TRBJ2-1	-	few	TRBV12-3/TRBV12-4	TGTGCCAGCAGCCCTGGCGGGGACTACAATGAGCAGTTCTTC	CASSPGGDYNEQFF
TRBJ2-1	-	few	TRBV21-1	TGTGCCAGCAGCGCAGGGACAGGGTACGGAAACAGTTCTAGCGGGGCGGACCTATACAATGAGCAGTTCTTC	CASSAGTGYGNSSSGADLYNEQFF
TRBJ1-1	-	few	TRBV4-3	TGCGCCAGCAGCCAAGAAACTGGCAGGGTGAACACTGAAGCTTTCTTT	CASSQETGRVNTEAFF
TRBJ2-1	TRBD2	-	TRBV5-1	TGCGCCAGCAGCCCGGGGACTAGCTTGGAGTTCTTC	CASSPGTSLEFF
TRBJ2-1	TRBD2	-	TRBV9	TGTGCCGGCAGCCTAGGACTAGCGGGAGAGGTTGAGCAGTTCTTC	CAGSLGLAGEVEQFF
TRBJ1-1	-	many	TRBV12-3/TRBV12-4	TGTGCCAGCAGTTTTGAAGTGGGAGCGCCCACTGAAGCTTTCTTT	CASSFEVGAPTEAFF
TRBJ2-3	TRBD2	many	TRBV2	TGTGCCAGCAATTCGGGACTAGCGGGCGCAGATACGCAGTATTTT	CASNSGLAGADTQYF
TRBJ2-7	-	many	TRBV5-5	TGTGCCAGCAGCTTGGATTTCGGACAGAGCTACGAGCAGTACTTC	CASSLDFGQSYEQYF
TRBJ2-2	-	few	TRBV9	TGTGCCAGCAGCGAAGAGGCAGGGGAGCTGTTTTTT	CASSEEAGELFF
TRBJ2-7	TRBD1	few	TRBV11-2	TGTGCCAGCAGCTCATCCCCCCGGGACAGATCCTACGAGCAGTACTTC	CASSSSPRDRSYEQYF
TRBJ2-7	TRBD1	many	TRBV6-5	TGTGCCAGCAGTTACTCGGGGACAGCTAACTACGAGCAGTACTTC	CASSYSGTANYEQYF
TRBJ2-5	-	once	TRBV7-9	TGTGCCAGCAGCTCAATAGAGACCCAGTACTTC	CASSSIETQYF
TRBJ2-7	-	-	TRBV3-1	TGTGCCAGCAGCCATCGTGGACTACGCTACGAGCAGTACTTC	CASSHRGLRYEQYF
TRBJ2-1	-	-	TRBV6-1	TGTGCCAGCATCCCCAGAGACAATGAGCAGCTCTTC	CASIPRDNEQLF
TRBJ1-1	TRBD1	many	TRBV27	TGTGCCAGCAGCTTGTCAGGGGGGGGCACTGAAGCTTTCTTT	CASSLSGGGTEAFF
TRBJ2-3	TRBD2	few	TRBV5-6	TGTGCCAGCAGCTTGGGGACTAGAGTCTTATCCACAGATACGCAGTATTTT	CASSLGTRVLSTDTQYF
TRBJ2-3	TRBD1	-	TRBV13	TGTGCCAGCAGCCATCGGACAGGTCCGAGCACAGATACGCAGTATTTT	CASSHRTGPSTDTQYF
TRBJ2-2	-	-	TRBV2	TGTGCCGGCAGTGGGTCCAGGTCGAACACCGGGGAGCTGTTTTTT	CAGSGSRSNTGELFF
TRBJ1-1	TRBD1	-	TRBV9	TGTGCCAGCAGCGCAAGTGGAGGACAGGGCCCGAACACTGAAGCTTTCTTT	CASSASGGQGPNTEAFF